This entry lists 21 T cell receptor beta chains sequenced from one sample in a study of blood T cell repertoires in COVID-19. Data came from immunoSEQ multiplex PCR; TCRdb stores just in-frame clones and leaves some out. The profile shows around 60,000 clones, around 89% of them singletons. The sample consisted of peripheral blood. These TCRs come from a human donor with active COVID-19. The donor label of this sample is uncertain.

In this sample, this clone turned up once. The V call is TRBV7-2, the J call TRBJ2-1; TRBD2 agrees at 14 bases. This CDR3 has 16 residues. J lost 7 bases, V lost 3 bases, and 5 bases had no gene match. Germline CDR1 is SGHTA and CDR2 is FQGNSA. CDR3 sequence (DNA): TGTGCCAGCAGCTTTTTGACTAGCGGGAGGGCGAATGAGCAGTTCTTC. The encoded protein is CASSFLTSGRANEQFF.

The chain employs TRBV6-4 and TRBJ2-2, with TRBD2 identical over 11 bases. Germline CDR1 MRHNA, CDR2 SNTAGT. This CDR3 spans 21 amino acids. With 0 bases clipped from V and 4 bases from J, the junction kept 16 bases outside the gene matches. CDR3 residues: CASSDSRDRKTSGDLTGELFF. Written as DNA, the CDR3 is TGTGCCAGCAGTGACTCGAGGGACAGGAAGACTAGCGGGGACCTCACCGGGGAGCTGTTTTTT.

The V and J genes are TRBV11-2 and TRBJ2-1, with a weak D call TRBD2 (5 bases). CDR1 and CDR2 from the germline V gene are SGHAT and FQNNGV. V was trimmed by 3 bases and J by 2 bases, leaving 11 bases between them. The CDR3 is made up of 15 amino acids. The CDR3 DNA follows: TGTGCCAGCAGCTTCAAGAGGGCTACCTACAATGAGCAGTTCTTC. The encoded protein is CASSFKRATYNEQFF.

The rearrangement links TRBV6-5 to TRBJ1-6; TRBD1 aligns across 12 bases. Looked up from germline, CDR1 is MNHEY and CDR2 is SVGAGI. This CDR3 spans 15 amino acids. The junction had 10 bases not matched to a gene; V was cut back by 10 bases and J by 9 bases. CDR3 in DNA: TGTGCCACCATCCCCGGGACAGGGGGCAGTTCACCCCTCCACTTT. Translation gives CATIPGTGGSSPLHF.

CDR3 in DNA: TGTGCCCTCGACAGGGGAAGGGAAAAACTGTTTTTT. Translating it yields CALDRGREKLFF. The chain has TRBV30 and TRBJ1-4; 8 bases align to TRBD1. The CDR3 extends over 12 amino acids. Trimming took 8 bases from V and 8 from J; bases not matched to a gene: 7. Germline V gene data show CDR1 as GTSNPN and CDR2 as SVGIG (reference sequence).

J is TRBJ2-3 and V is TRBV5-4, with 11 bases matching TRBD2. CDR1 SGHNT and CDR2 YYREEE come from the germline V gene (reference sequence). This CDR3 is built from 16 residues. J was trimmed by 1 base and V by 4 bases; bases with no gene match: 5. CDR3 sequence: CASSPGLAGGTDTQYF. The CDR3 DNA is TGTGCCAGCAGCCCTGGACTAGCGGGCGGCACAGATACGCAGTATTTT.

V and J are TRBV19 and TRBJ2-1; D may be TRBD2 (5 bases). V gave up 6 bases and J gave up 7 bases, with 19 bases separating them. Germline values: CDR1 LNHDA, CDR2 SQIVND (reference sequence). The CDR3 totals 15 residues. The CDR3 DNA follows: TGTGCCAGTAGCCACCGGACTCGGGGAGTGAATGAGCAGTTCTTC. Residues: CASSHRTRGVNEQFF.

This sequence joins TRBV7-7 and TRBJ2-5, with 8 bases identical to TRBD2. Trimming removed 1 base from V and 5 bases from J; junction bases left unmatched: 6. From germline, CDR1 is SSHAT and CDR2 FNYEAQ (reference sequence). The CDR3 length is 15 residues. The CDR3 region is CASSLDRGGSETQYF. CDR3 coding DNA: TGTGCCAGCAGCTTAGACCGGGGGGGGTCGGAGACCCAGTACTTC. The variable domain in full, with the rest retrieved from reference TRBV7-7 and TRBJ2-5, is GAGVSQSPRYKVTKRGQDVTLRCDPISSHATLYWYQQALGQGPEFLTYFNYEAQPDKSGLPSDRFSAERPEGSISTLTIQRTEQRDSAMYRCASSLDRGGSETQYFGPGTRLLVL.

The rearrangement links TRBV28 to TRBJ2-6, with TRBD1 matching over 8 bases. The CDR3 runs 19 residues. V lost 2 bases, J lost 0 bases, and 9 bases stayed unmatched. CDR1 and CDR2 from the germline V gene are MDHEN and SYDVKM. The CDR3 region has the DNA TGTGCCAGCAGTTTACGACGGGACAGGTCAGTCTCTGGGGCCAACGTCCTGACTTTC. Encoded protein: CASSLRRDRSVSGANVLTF.

The chain couples TRBV29-1 to TRBJ2-1; D is ambiguous. The V and J ends lost 0 bases and 0 bases respectively, with 12 bases between them. CDR3 length equals 16 residues. Germline V gene data show CDR1 as SQVTM and CDR2 as ANQGSEA. CDR3 nucleotides: TGCAGCGTTGAAGACTCCCCTTGGAGCTCCTACAATGAGCAGTTCTTC. Its protein is CSVEDSPWSSYNEQFF.

This chain connects TRBV3-1 (or the pseudogene TRBV3-2) to TRBJ2-7, with 10 positions matching TRBD2. Trimming cost V 4 bases and J 6 bases; bases outside gene matches: 6. The CDR3 is 14 amino acids. Germline V gene sequence: CDR1 LGHDT, CDR2 YNNKEL (reference sequence). The CDR3 is CASSRPGLATEQYF. The DNA of the CDR3 is TGTGCCAGCAGCCGGCCGGGACTAGCGACCGAGCAGTACTTC.

V gene TRBV9 combines with J gene TRBJ2-1, with TRBD2 matching 11 bases. With 0 bases clipped from V and 4 bases from J, the junction kept 6 bases outside the gene matches. Germline assignment: CDR1 SGDLS and CDR2 YYNGEE. This CDR3 has 17 amino acids. DNA for the CDR3: TGTGCCAGCAGCGTAGCGGCTAGCGGGGGGAATTACAATGAGCAGTTCTTC. Protein product: CASSVAASGGNYNEQFF. The full variable domain, completed using reference TRBV9 and TRBJ2-1, is DSGVTQTPKHLITATGQRVTLRCSPRSGDLSVYWYQQSLDQGLQFLIQYYNGEERAKGNILERFSAQQFPDLHSELNLSSLELGDSALYFCASSVAASGGNYNEQFFGPGTRLTVL.

This chain uses TRBV28 with TRBJ2-2, with D uncertain. V was cut by 2 bases and J by 4 bases, with 5 bases left in between. The germline V gene encodes CDR1 MDHEN and CDR2 SYDVKM. The CDR3 sequence is 13 residues long. This CDR3 is CASSLGGTGELFF. As DNA, the CDR3 is TGTGCCAGCAGTTTAGGCGGCACCGGGGAGCTGTTTTTT.

The sample holds a few counts of this clone. The V gene is TRBV4-1, the J gene TRBJ2-3, with D possibly being TRBD2 (7 bases). V was shortened by 6 bases and J by 4 bases, with 20 bases between the two germline ends. The CDR3 is 16 amino acids. CDR1 and CDR2 from the germline V gene are MGHRA and YSYEKL. CDR3 bases: TGCGCCAGCAGTTTCAAGGGGGAGGGCATCGCAGATACGCAGTATTTT. Its protein is CASSFKGEGIADTQYF.

V and J are TRBV7-8 and TRBJ2-1; 14 bases fit TRBD2. Losses at the gene ends were 2 bases for V and 10 bases for J; bases not matched to a gene: 7. The CDR3 runs 16 residues. Germline V CDR1 and CDR2: SGHVS, FQNEAQ. CDR3 region: CASSLTPGLAGVEQFF. In DNA, the CDR3 is TGTGCCAGCAGCTTAACTCCGGGACTAGCGGGAGTGGAGCAGTTCTTC.

This chain connects TRBV27 to TRBJ2-7, with a weak D call TRBD2 (5 bases). The V end was cut by 6 bases, the J end by 3 bases, with 27 bases between. CDR1 is MNHEY and CDR2 is SMNVEV in the germline V gene (reference sequence). CDR3 length: 18 residues. This CDR3 reads CASRGFGGPTLNYYEQYF. DNA for the CDR3: TGTGCCAGCAGGGGATTTGGCGGGCCGACCCTTAACTACTACGAGCAGTACTTC.

The V call is TRBV5-1, the J call TRBJ2-1; 8 bases are a match to TRBD1. The CDR3 is 15 residues long. Germline CDR1 is SGHRS and CDR2 is YFSETQ. The ends lost 1 base at V and 2 bases at J; junction bases unmatched: 2. CDR3: CASSLSGQAYNEQFF. As DNA, the CDR3 is TGCGCCAGCAGCTTGTCGGGACAGGCCTACAATGAGCAGTTCTTC.

The chain is built from TRBV27 and TRBJ1-5; D might be TRBD1 (5 bases). The V end lost 6 bases, the J end lost 5 bases, and 14 bases lay between the germline ends. CDR1 and CDR2 (germline): MNHEY, SMNVEV (reference sequence). This CDR3 spans 14 amino acids. The CDR3 DNA follows: TGTGCCAGCAGCGGAGGGGCAAAAGATCAGCCCCAGCATTTT. Protein product: CASSGGAKDQPQHF.

The chain employs TRBV7-2 and TRBJ1-2, with 10 bases matching TRBD1. V gave up 2 bases and J gave up 8 bases; unmatched junction bases: 5. The CDR3 is made up of 14 amino acids. Germline V lookup: CDR1 SGHTA, CDR2 FQGNSA. CDR3 nucleotide sequence: TGTGCCAGCAGCTTACCGACAGGGGGCAGGGGCTACACCTTC. Encoded protein: CASSLPTGGRGYTF.

The gene calls are TRBV5-6 and TRBJ2-3; the D gene is possibly TRBD2 (5 bases). Germline assignment: CDR1 SGHDT and CDR2 YYEEEE. This CDR3 region has 16 residues. V was shortened by 0 bases and J by 7 bases, with 18 bases between the two germline ends. The DNA of the CDR3 is TGTGCCAGCAGCTTGGACGGTCCGATCGAGGGAAATACGCAGTATTTT. Translating gives CASSLDGPIEGNTQYF.

V usage is TRBV6-6 and J usage is TRBJ2-7; perhaps TRBD1 as D (6 bases). Trimming shortened V by 4 bases and J by 7 bases, and 20 bases separated the two germline ends. The length of the CDR3 is 15 residues. In germline, CDR1 is MNHNY, CDR2 SVGAGI (reference sequence). CDR3 coding DNA: TGTGCCAGCAGTTTAACGGGACACCTCTCTGAGGAGCAGTACTTC. Amino acids: CASSLTGHLSEEQYF.